This T cell receptor beta chain was profiled in a study of immune evolution from preneoplasia to lung adenocarcinoma. This table comes from immunoSEQ multiplex PCR, and its TCRdb copy is limited to in-frame clones, with some not included. Altogether about 8,600 clones are present, roughly 76% being singletons, with the ten largest covering about 8.3%. This clone was picked up a small number of times. This CDR3 is 14 amino acids long. With V trimmed by 0 bases and J by 7 bases, 4 bases remained unmatched. Looked up from germline, CDR1 is PRHDT and CDR2 is FYEKMQ (reference sequence). Patient tissue came from resections in Japan or China, 2014–2017. Two lung cancer pathologists independently confirmed each histologic diagnosis.

The sample taken for sequencing was FFPE minimally invasive lung adenocarcinoma tissue. This chain joins TRBV13 and TRBJ1-1; 8 bases are a match to TRBD1. The TCR comes from a donor at least 70 years old with lung adenocarcinoma. The CDR3 bases are TGTGCCAGCAGCTTAGGGGACAGGGCAAGTGAAGCTTTCTTT. Translation: CASSLGDRASEAFF.